These T cell receptor beta chains were read from a single sample in a study of T cell responses to AZD1222 COVID-19 vaccine. Method: immunoSEQ multiplex PCR; TCRdb's copy keeps in-frame clones and lacks some. Found here are 90,000 to 150,000 clones, 75% to 90% of them singletons; the top ten hold 2% to 2.5%. The source material was peripheral blood, sampled on day 0 of AZD1222 vaccination. Source of these receptors: an adult in good health. The CDR3 runs from the conserved cysteine through the conserved F or W.

j_call v_call cdr3_aa
TRBJ1-3 TRBV20-1 CSLSAGVGSGNTIYF
TRBJ2-2 TRBV5-6 CASSAGTGFTGELFF
TRBJ2-5 TRBV28 CASSRFGDTLRDQYF
TRBJ2-7 TRBV14 CASSQGTSVSEQYF
TRBJ1-5 TRBV5-6 CASSYRTPHNQPQHF
TRBJ2-1 TRBV10-1 CASSEYSGRANEQFF
TRBJ1-2 TRBV19 CASSAIPGQGPANYGYTF
TRBJ2-7 TRBV28 CASSFSPGQGASSYEQYF
TRBJ2-1 TRBV5-1 CASRLAGTYNEQFF
TRBJ1-5 TRBV24-1 CATSDPDQPQHF
TRBJ2-5 TRBV19 CASSTGVRETQYF
TRBJ1-2 TRBV6-4 CASSEEQGLGYTF
TRBJ2-1 TRBV11-2 CASSLELAGRAEQFF
TRBJ2-1 TRBV9 CASSVASKAGNEQFF
TRBJ1-4 TRBV20-1 CSASPSATNEKLFF
TRBJ1-6 TRBV5-6 CASRSDRDSPLHF
TRBJ2-5 TRBV24-1 CATKPSERRETQYF
TRBJ2-3 TRBV7-2 CASGSGGTDTQYF
TRBJ2-7 TRBV6-6 CASIYQRAPYEQYF
TRBJ1-5 TRBV19 CASSIFPPYSNQPQHF
TRBJ1-5 TRBV6-1 CASSEVGGVGNQPQHF
TRBJ1-1 TRBV4-2 CASSMGQGVSEAFF
TRBJ2-1 TRBV5-1 CASSDPGLPGEQFF
TRBJ2-2 TRBV28 CASSGYRGTTPPFF
TRBJ1-1 TRBV6-5 CATKSRGQLNTEAFF
TRBJ1-2 TRBV6-1 CASSDGENYGYTF
TRBJ2-3 TRBV4-1 CASSQIDRASTDTQYF
TRBJ2-7 TRBV27 CASKILAGESEQYF
TRBJ1-5 TRBV18 CASSLTGGRDQPQHF
TRBJ1-5 TRBV28 CASSSGGVGGQPQHF
TRBJ2-7 TRBV6-5 CASSLSGTRNLPQYF
TRBJ2-3 TRBV12-3/TRBV12-4 CASSLRSTQYF
TRBJ1-1 TRBV18 CASSPAVNTEAFF
TRBJ1-1 TRBV12-5 CASGLGTAGGTEAFF
TRBJ2-1 TRBV6-5 CASSPGTGSGNEQFF
TRBJ2-7 TRBV6-5 CASLGLSSYEQYF
TRBJ1-5 TRBV24-1 CATSDPRGPGQPQHF
TRBJ1-4 TRBV19 CASIPRRDRTEKLFF
TRBJ2-7 TRBV1 CTSRVRQGRSYEQYF
TRBJ2-3 TRBV18 CASSPQLLVSDTQYF
TRBJ1-1 TRBV19 CASILGAGNTEAFF
TRBJ1-6 TRBV28 CASSLRPDSPLHF
TRBJ2-1 TRBV2 CASSSTSGSINEQFF
TRBJ2-5 TRBV7-8 CASSLLAGVQETQYF